A selection of T cell receptor beta chains follows, all from one sample in a study of blood T cell repertoires in COVID-19. Some clones are missing from TCRdb's copy, which holds only in-frame ones; the method was immunoSEQ multiplex PCR. The sample consists of about 160,000 clones, roughly 84% of them appearing once. The sequenced sample consisted of peripheral blood. Source of these receptors: a woman aged 60 to 75 with acute or convalescent COVID-19. The CDR3 runs from the conserved cysteine through the conserved F or W. Fields, in order: clone size, J gene, V gene, D gene, CDR3 protein, CDR3 DNA. The D gene is left open where the match is weak. Clone size is stated in some rows and not others, as once, few, many or a class when expanded.

-	TRBJ2-2	TRBV7-6	TRBD2	CASSFLAGGPGELFF	TGTGCCAGCAGCTTCCTAGCGGGGGGGCCCGGGGAGCTGTTTTTT
few	TRBJ1-2	TRBV21-1	-	CASSKAKGQSYGYTF	TGTGCCAGCAGCAAAGCAAAGGGACAAAGCTATGGCTACACCTTC
few	TRBJ2-7	TRBV12-3/TRBV12-4	TRBD1	CASSSDRGYEQYF	TGTGCCAGCAGTTCGGACAGGGGATACGAGCAGTACTTC
-	TRBJ2-1	TRBV10-1	TRBD2	CASSESPKGLAGVIGNEQFF	TGCGCCAGCAGTGAATCACCCAAAGGACTAGCGGGGGTTATCGGCAATGAGCAGTTCTTC
-	TRBJ2-2	TRBV20-1	-	CSASGQGTGELFF	TGCAGTGCTAGTGGGCAGGGAACCGGGGAGCTGTTTTTT
-	TRBJ1-1	TRBV5-4	-	CASSPHPENTEAFF	TGTGCCAGCAGCCCCCACCCAGAGAACACTGAAGCTTTCTTT
-	TRBJ1-1	TRBV30	-	CAWRTGPNTEAFF	TGTGCCTGGAGGACAGGTCCTAACACTGAAGCTTTCTTT
-	TRBJ2-2	TRBV28	TRBD1	CASSQGQGANGELFF	TGTGCCAGCAGTCAGGGACAGGGGGCTAACGGGGAGCTGTTTTTT
-	TRBJ2-5	TRBV27	TRBD2	CASRPYLGSGGTQETQYF	TGTGCCAGCAGACCCTACCTTGGGAGCGGGGGGACCCAAGAGACCCAGTACTTC
few	TRBJ2-2	TRBV5-4	-	CASSLRSGELFF	TGTGCCAGCAGCTTACGGTCCGGGGAGCTGTTTTTT
-	TRBJ2-5	TRBV28	TRBD1	CASSLPPTGTVQETQYF	TGTGCCAGCAGTTTACCCCCGACAGGGACCGTCCAAGAGACCCAGTACTTC
-	TRBJ1-3	TRBV6-5	-	CASTTGGLGNTIYF	TGTGCCAGCACCACCGGGGGGCTTGGAAACACCATATATTTT
-	TRBJ2-3	TRBV28	TRBD2	CASSFSGLAGGSTDTQYF	TGTGCCAGCAGTTTTTCGGGACTAGCGGGGGGTAGCACAGATACGCAGTATTTT
-	TRBJ1-2	TRBV2	-	CASSDSSVFGGYTF	TGTGCCAGCAGTGACTCTTCCGTATTCGGTGGCTACACCTTC
many	TRBJ2-3	TRBV11-2	TRBD2	CASTLLADTQYF	TGTGCCAGCACCTTACTAGCGGATACGCAGTATTTT
-	TRBJ2-7	TRBV7-6	TRBD1	CASSLEGQGLSF	TGTGCCAGCAGCTTAGAGGGACAGGGGTTGTCCTTC
-	TRBJ2-7	TRBV7-2	TRBD2	CASSLLAGGYYEQYF	TGTGCCAGCAGCCTACTAGCGGGGGGCTACTACGAGCAGTACTTC
-	TRBJ1-5	TRBV2	TRBD1	CASRPGTGGNQPQHF	TGTGCCAGCAGACCGGGGACAGGGGGCAATCAGCCCCAGCATTTT
-	TRBJ1-6	TRBV21-1	-	CASSGETPYNSPLHF	TGTGCCAGCAGCGGGGAGACACCGTATAATTCACCCCTCCACTTT
-	TRBJ2-4	TRBV6-6	TRBD2	CASSPAGRGGIGKNIQYF	TGTGCCAGCAGTCCCGCTGGGCGGGGAGGGATCGGCAAAAACATTCAGTACTTC
-	TRBJ2-5	TRBV3-1/TRBV3-2	TRBD2	CASSQPTSGQETQYF	TGTGCCAGCAGCCAGCCGACTAGCGGGCAAGAGACCCAGTACTTC
-	TRBJ2-5	TRBV25-1	TRBD1	CASSGQGQETQYF	TGTGCCAGCAGTGGACAGGGCCAAGAGACCCAGTACTTC
-	TRBJ2-1	TRBV6-6	TRBD2	CASRLTSGGYNEQFF	TGTGCCAGCAGACTCACTAGCGGGGGCTACAATGAGCAGTTCTTC
-	TRBJ1-3	TRBV3-1/TRBV3-2	-	CASSRDGGENSGNTIYF	TGTGCCAGCAGCCGGGATGGGGGGGAAAACTCTGGAAACACCATATATTTT
-	TRBJ1-2	TRBV28	-	CASTLRTLVSGYTF	TGTGCCAGCACCCTGCGGACACTTGTCTCTGGCTACACCTTC
-	TRBJ2-3	TRBV28	-	CASSSSGGPTDTQYF	TGTGCCAGCAGTTCTTCCGGGGGGCCCACAGATACGCAGTATTTT
-	TRBJ1-3	TRBV5-1	-	CASSRAGQTSGNTIYF	TGCGCCAGCAGCCGAGCCGGACAGACCTCTGGAAACACCATATATTTT
few	TRBJ2-2	TRBV5-5	TRBD2	CASSLERGGPKGELFF	TGTGCCAGCAGCTTGGAGCGGGGGGGCCCGAAAGGGGAGCTGTTTTTT
-	TRBJ1-6	TRBV6-2/TRBV6-3	-	CASSLLTDGRSPLHF	TGTGCCAGCAGCCTTTTGACGGACGGGAGGTCACCCCTCCACTTT
-	TRBJ1-1	TRBV7-2	-	CASSFPLAGRLNTEAFF	TGTGCCAGCAGCTTTCCATTGGCAGGGAGGCTGAACACTGAAGCTTTCTTT
-	TRBJ2-2	TRBV5-4	-	CASSSEGRNTGELFF	TGTGCCAGCAGCTCCGAGGGCAGGAACACCGGGGAGCTGTTTTTT
-	TRBJ2-1	TRBV5-6	TRBD2	CASSTSGPYNEQFF	TGTGCCAGCAGTACTAGCGGGCCCTACAATGAGCAGTTCTTC
-	TRBJ1-2	TRBV15	TRBD1	CATSRAISGTGLGYTF	TGTGCCACCAGCAGAGCCATCTCCGGGACAGGGTTGGGCTACACCTTC
-	TRBJ2-7	TRBV10-3	TRBD2	CAIKSGGTSSYEQYF	TGTGCCATCAAAAGCGGGGGCACTTCCTCCTACGAGCAGTACTTC
few	TRBJ1-2	TRBV5-1	-	CASRRQASYTF	TGCGCCAGCAGAAGACAGGCTAGCTACACCTTC
-	TRBJ1-1	TRBV12-3/TRBV12-4	-	CASSLPGLTEAFF	TGTGCCAGCAGTTTACCGGGTCTCACTGAAGCTTTCTTT
-	TRBJ1-1	TRBV18	-	CASSPLQGSENTEAFF	TGTGCCAGCTCACCACTACAGGGAAGTGAGAACACTGAAGCTTTCTTT
-	TRBJ2-7	TRBV3-1/TRBV3-2	TRBD1	CASSQDRGNEQYF	TGTGCCAGCAGCCAGGACAGGGGCAACGAGCAGTACTTC
-	TRBJ1-1	TRBV5-6	-	CASSLYYRELGNTEAFF	TGTGCCAGCAGCTTGTATTACAGGGAGTTGGGGAACACTGAAGCTTTCTTT
few	TRBJ1-5	TRBV9	-	CASSEPTGKPQHF	TGTGCCAGCAGCGAACCAACGGGAAAGCCCCAGCATTTT
-	TRBJ2-7	TRBV6-1	-	CASSESPPGVVAEQYF	TGTGCCAGCAGTGAATCTCCTCCAGGGGTGGTAGCAGAGCAGTACTTC
-	TRBJ1-5	TRBV6-1	-	CASSGKRTGEDQPQHF	TGTGCCAGCAGTGGTAAAAGGACGGGGGAGGACCAGCCCCAGCATTTT
-	TRBJ1-2	TRBV7-2	-	CASSLSHTNYGYTF	TGTGCCAGCAGCTTATCACATACTAACTATGGCTACACCTTC